The entry below describes one T cell receptor beta chain. The antigen remains undetermined. The germline gives CDR1 MNHEY, CDR2 SVGAGI. Trimming pared 8 bases from V and 2 bases from J, leaving 11 bases between. This CDR3 has 13 residues. Together with a sample-barcoded 5' primer, a J-beta primer mix was included in a second PCR lasting roughly 6 to 12 cycles. The yield of each sample was at least 2.5 million CDR3-containing paired-end reads. TCRdb re-called the 5' RACE reads with MiXCR, one entry per CDR3 protein. Of over 1,300,000 distinct CDR3 sequences listed, around 59% are singletons. The sample comes from a study of blood T cells in healthy people across ages. Study-wide findings and caveats: With age, beta diversity per million T cells declined roughly linearly, significantly by about 40. Researchers report that TCR beta diversity correlated strongly with naive T cell percentage.

Individuals who donated were healthy Caucasians from Russia aged about 6 to 100. The clonotype was recovered from a man aged 18 to 29 in good health. Sequencing was performed on blood. The rearrangement links TRBV6-5 to TRBJ2-3; no clear D gene. CDR3 coding DNA: TGTGCCAGCCGTAGACTCCCCACAGATACGCAGTATTTT. Amino acids: CASRRLPTDTQYF.